This TCR beta chain derives from a study of T cell repertoires in cytomegalovirus infection. TCRdb independently ran MiXCR on the reads; one entry per CDR3 protein. Among 450,000 to 650,000 distinct CDR3 sequences listed, approximately 25% were seen once. The germline CDR1 and CDR2 sequences are SGHTA and FQGNSA. The CDR3 runs to 15 residues. V lost 6 bases and J 6 bases, leaving 19 bases between the germline ends. This clonotype was seen many times. The rearrangement links TRBV7-2 to TRBJ2-3; TRBD1 or TRBD2 may be the D gene (5 bases each). Sequencing was carried out using PBMCs. This TCR was sampled from a human donor in good health (CMV status not recorded). Some clones in this sample may be carry-over from other donors' samples. This chain's CDR3 is CASRPPGTAGDTQYF. DNA for the CDR3: TGTGCCAGCAGGCCCCCAGGGACGGCTGGGGATACGCAGTATTTT. Looking up the rest from reference TRBV7-2 and TRBJ2-3 gives the full variable domain: GAGVSQSPSNKVTEKGKDVELRCDPISGHTALYWYRQSLGQGLEFLIYFQGNSAPDKSGLPSDRFSAERTGGSVSTLTIQRTQQEDSAVYLCASRPPGTAGDTQYFGPGTRLTVL.